This TCR beta chain emerged from a study of OX40 agonist ivuxolimab in advanced cancers. Study overall: Patients were treated with ivuxolimab, an agonistic anti-OX40 (CD134) antibody.

Looked up from germline, CDR1 is LNHDA and CDR2 is SQIVND (reference sequence). This CDR3 comprises 16 residues. With V trimmed by 4 bases and J by 0 bases, 4 bases remained unmatched. The data were produced by immunoSEQ multiplex PCR, yet TCRdb's version contains in-frame clones alone and is incomplete. The sample lists 2,000 or so clones; around three quarters were seen once. The rearrangement joins TRBV19 to TRBJ2-1; TRBD2 matches 9 bases. Sequencing was performed on CD4+ or CD8+ T cells sorted from blood, taken in a trial of the OX40 agonist ivuxolimab. The sequence was collected from an adult with an advanced solid tumor such as melanoma, head and neck, liver or kidney cancer. The CDR3: CASSTQAGGSYNEQFF. Here the CDR3 DNA reads TGTGCCAGTAGTACGCAAGCGGGAGGCTCCTACAATGAGCAGTTCTTC.